The rows below give T cell receptor beta chains drawn from one sample of a study of blood T cell repertoires in COVID-19. The table came from immunoSEQ multiplex PCR; TCRdb's copy has only in-frame clones and leaves some out. The table has 200,000 or so clones, just over 85% seen once. Sequences were obtained from PBMCs or T cells enriched from blood (not recorded which). Receptors originate from a middle-aged woman with acute COVID-19. The CDR3 runs from the conserved cysteine through the conserved F or W. The order of the fields is J gene, D gene, V gene, CDR3 protein, CDR3 DNA. The D gene is left open where the match is weak.

TRBJ2-7 | TRBD1 | TRBV19 | CASSMGGTGGRYEQYF | TGTGCCAGTAGTATGGGCGGGACAGGGGGAAGATACGAGCAGTACTTC
TRBJ2-2 | . | TRBV9 | CASSQGMATGELFF | TGTGCCAGCTCCCAGGGGATGGCCACCGGGGAGCTGTTTTTT
TRBJ1-5 | TRBD1 | TRBV27 | CAAQGGLDQPQHF | TGTGCCGCCCAGGGGGGTCTTGATCAGCCCCAGCATTTT
TRBJ1-1 | TRBD1 | TRBV3-1/TRBV3-2 | CASSQGTGINTEAFF | TGTGCCAGCAGCCAAGGGACAGGCATTAACACTGAAGCTTTCTTT
TRBJ1-1 | . | TRBV9 | CASSAFDLGTEAFF | TGTGCCAGCAGCGCCTTCGACTTAGGCACTGAAGCTTTCTTT
TRBJ1-2 | TRBD1 | TRBV6-5 | CASSPGTANYGYTF | TGTGCCAGCAGCCCCGGGACAGCGAACTATGGCTACACCTTC
TRBJ1-1 | . | TRBV25-1 | CASSEAGNTEAFF | TGTGCCAGCAGTGAGGCAGGAAACACTGAAGCTTTCTTT
TRBJ1-1 | TRBD1 | TRBV11-1 | CASSLRFGTENTEAFF | TGTGCCAGCAGCTTAAGGTTCGGGACAGAGAACACTGAAGCTTTCTTT
TRBJ1-2 | . | TRBV27 | CASRPTSGYTF | TGTGCCAGCAGGCCTACTTCTGGCTACACCTTC
TRBJ2-2 | . | TRBV6-4 | CASSDRVAGELFF | TGTGCCAGCAGTGACAGAGTCGCCGGGGAGCTGTTTTTT
TRBJ1-1 | . | TRBV2 | CASSGGQGWTGEAFF | TGTGCCAGCAGTGGGGGCCAGGGTTGGACCGGTGAAGCTTTCTTT
TRBJ1-1 | TRBD1 | TRBV4-1 | CASSQTGTGNTEAFF | TGCGCCAGCAGCCAAACCGGGACAGGGAACACTGAAGCTTTCTTT
TRBJ1-1 | TRBD1 | TRBV11-2 | CASRSQGARAEAFF | TGTGCCAGCAGATCACAGGGGGCGCGGGCTGAAGCTTTCTTT
TRBJ1-4 | . | TRBV2 | CASSDDGQTMKKLFF | TGTGCCAGCAGTGATGACGGACAGACGATGAAAAAACTGTTTTTT
TRBJ1-5 | . | TRBV29-1 | CSDPGGAQSYQPQHF | TGCAGCGACCCCGGGGGGGCCCAAAGTTATCAGCCCCAGCATTTT
TRBJ1-5 | . | TRBV10-1 | CASSESTCGSLPQPQHF | TGCGCCAGCAGTGAGTCGACTTGCGGGAGCCTCCCTCAGCCCCAGCATTTT
TRBJ2-5 | TRBD1 | TRBV7-8 | CASSFTGGVETQYF | TGTGCCAGCAGCTTTACAGGGGGCGTCGAGACCCAGTACTTC
TRBJ1-1 | TRBD1 | TRBV6-5 | CASRGTANTEAFF | TGTGCCAGCAGAGGGACAGCTAACACTGAAGCTTTCTTT
TRBJ2-3 | . | TRBV7-8 | CASTAGRGPPGTDTQYF | TGTGCCAGTACCGCGGGGCGGGGGCCTCCGGGGACAGATACGCAGTATTTT